These T cell receptor beta chains were read from a single sample in a study of human T cells and chemical hapten exposure. TCRdb independently ran MiXCR on the RACE reads; one entry per CDR3 protein. The repertoire holds around 180,000 distinct CDR3 sequences, with approximately 31% as singletons. Sequencing used whole blood, obtained in connection with sensitization to the hapten diphenylcyclopropenone (DPC). Receptor source: a woman aged 25 to 39 with alopecia areata. Some clones in this sample may be carry-over from other donors' samples. Each CDR3 is given with its conserved first and last residue. Expanded clones are given a class, and other clones once, few, many or no size at all.

abundance: -
j_gene: TRBJ2-1
v_gene: TRBV25-1
CDR3aa: CASRGEVNEQFF

abundance: -
j_gene: TRBJ2-3
v_gene: TRBV24-1
CDR3aa: CATSEVAELGDTQYF

abundance: -
j_gene: TRBJ2-4
v_gene: TRBV5-1
CDR3aa: CASSLTSGRNEEYF

abundance: -
j_gene: TRBJ2-5
v_gene: TRBV29-1
CDR3aa: CSGGRVQETQYF

abundance: -
j_gene: TRBJ2-1
v_gene: TRBV2
CDR3aa: CASSDLGTGGYEQFF

abundance: few
j_gene: TRBJ2-5
v_gene: TRBV21-1
CDR3aa: CASSNVTHVGLAGETQYF

abundance: -
j_gene: TRBJ1-1
v_gene: TRBV5-5
CDR3aa: CASSLDRVTGYTEAFF

abundance: few
j_gene: TRBJ2-2
v_gene: TRBV30
CDR3aa: CAWSVASPGELFF

abundance: few
j_gene: TRBJ1-4
v_gene: TRBV29-1
CDR3aa: CSVLPGGSNEKLFF

abundance: -
j_gene: TRBJ2-7
v_gene: TRBV12-3/TRBV12-4
CDR3aa: CASSFGAGKYEQYF

abundance: few
j_gene: TRBJ2-1
v_gene: TRBV29-1
CDR3aa: CSAPSGGKGRYNEQFF

abundance: few
j_gene: TRBJ2-1
v_gene: TRBV20-1
CDR3aa: CSAGLVNNEQFF

abundance: -
j_gene: TRBJ1-1
v_gene: TRBV7-9
CDR3aa: CASSSGAGNTEAFF

abundance: -
j_gene: TRBJ1-3
v_gene: TRBV12-3/TRBV12-4
CDR3aa: CASSPRDTIYF

abundance: -
j_gene: TRBJ2-1
v_gene: TRBV11-1
CDR3aa: CASSPPLGVKYNEQFF

abundance: -
j_gene: TRBJ1-5
v_gene: TRBV27
CDR3aa: CASSLDKTTDSDQPQHF

abundance: -
j_gene: TRBJ1-6
v_gene: TRBV6-6
CDR3aa: CASSSGVPLHF

abundance: -
j_gene: TRBJ2-7
v_gene: TRBV5-5
CDR3aa: CASSLERGGTYEQYF

abundance: -
j_gene: TRBJ2-7
v_gene: TRBV11-2
CDR3aa: CASSLVGGGTYEQYF

abundance: few
j_gene: TRBJ2-3
v_gene: TRBV28
CDR3aa: CASSPVGRTDTQYF

abundance: few
j_gene: TRBJ1-5
v_gene: TRBV28
CDR3aa: CASSLSGWFQPQHF

abundance: -
j_gene: TRBJ2-5
v_gene: TRBV5-1
CDR3aa: CASSLGSGGWTQETQYF

abundance: -
j_gene: TRBJ1-1
v_gene: TRBV28
CDR3aa: CASSLNRGWNTEAFF

abundance: many
j_gene: TRBJ1-6
v_gene: TRBV12-5
CDR3aa: CASGLTGQGHSPLHF

abundance: -
j_gene: TRBJ2-7
v_gene: TRBV7-2
CDR3aa: CASSVLAGQYEQYF

abundance: -
j_gene: TRBJ1-2
v_gene: TRBV28
CDR3aa: CASRGLGGYTF

abundance: many
j_gene: TRBJ1-6
v_gene: TRBV7-2
CDR3aa: CASSLYTSPRNSPLHF

abundance: -
j_gene: TRBJ2-3
v_gene: TRBV11-2
CDR3aa: CASSPWTSGSGVTDTQYF

abundance: few
j_gene: TRBJ2-7
v_gene: TRBV5-1
CDR3aa: CASRPNRVSEEQYF

abundance: few
j_gene: TRBJ1-1
v_gene: TRBV4-1
CDR3aa: CASSLGTGGTEAFF

abundance: few
j_gene: TRBJ1-5
v_gene: TRBV7-2
CDR3aa: CASSFLSGTVLGPQHF

abundance: few
j_gene: TRBJ2-2
v_gene: TRBV11-3
CDR3aa: CASRPDRMNTGELFF

abundance: few
j_gene: TRBJ2-3
v_gene: TRBV27
CDR3aa: CASMLGSTDTQYF

abundance: few
j_gene: TRBJ2-3
v_gene: TRBV29-1
CDR3aa: CSVGGQGPSTDTQYF

abundance: -
j_gene: TRBJ1-1
v_gene: TRBV20-1
CDR3aa: CSTSSTGGPNTEAFF

abundance: -
j_gene: TRBJ2-7
v_gene: TRBV6-2/TRBV6-3
CDR3aa: CASSYEGSGHYEQYF

abundance: few
j_gene: TRBJ2-3
v_gene: TRBV5-1
CDR3aa: CASSYRRELMSDTQYF

abundance: -
j_gene: TRBJ2-1
v_gene: TRBV7-8
CDR3aa: CASRPLLRDRSSYNEQFF

abundance: few
j_gene: TRBJ2-1
v_gene: TRBV10-3
CDR3aa: CAIRSLEVGEQFF

abundance: -
j_gene: TRBJ2-1
v_gene: TRBV20-1
CDR3aa: CSATKLAGSYNEQFF

abundance: -
j_gene: TRBJ2-7
v_gene: TRBV10-3
CDR3aa: CAISESENSYEQYF

abundance: -
j_gene: TRBJ2-3
v_gene: TRBV9
CDR3aa: CASSVVQGLKADTQYF

abundance: -
j_gene: TRBJ1-1
v_gene: TRBV6-5
CDR3aa: CASSYSRARDRAEAFF

abundance: few
j_gene: TRBJ2-7
v_gene: TRBV20-1
CDR3aa: CSARPGNRVYEQYF

abundance: few
j_gene: TRBJ2-7
v_gene: TRBV7-2
CDR3aa: CASSLAVEQYF